These 5 T cell receptor beta chains originate from one sample sequenced in a study of cytomegalovirus exposure and HLA in healthy donors. The table came from immunoSEQ multiplex PCR; TCRdb's copy has only in-frame clones and leaves some out. This sample has some 170,000 clones, with around 92% found just once. Sequenced: PBMCs. The source of these receptors is a man aged 18 to 29 in good health and CMV-seropositive.

The CDR3, as DNA: TGCAGCGTTAAGGCATCTCGACTAGCGGGAGTGATGAATGAGCAGTTCTTC. Translated, it gives CSVKASRLAGVMNEQFF. The V gene is TRBV29-1, the J gene TRBJ2-1, with 12 positions matching TRBD2. The CDR3 is 17 residues long. Unmatched junction bases numbered 15, after V lost 5 bases and J lost 7 bases. Germline lookup yields CDR1 SQVTM and CDR2 ANQGSEA.

This chain joins TRBV7-8 and TRBJ2-7; TRBD2 matches at 14 bases. The V gene end was trimmed by 5 bases and the J gene end by 2 bases; junction bases not matched to a gene: 14. The length of the CDR3 is 19 residues. CDR1 is SGHVS, CDR2 FQNEAQ, per germline. The CDR3 DNA is TGTGCCAGCAGCAAGGGAGGACTAGCGGGAGGAGTGGGTACCTACGAGCAGTACTTC. Its protein is CASSKGGLAGGVGTYEQYF.

The rearrangement joins TRBV18 to TRBJ1-5, with a possible D match to TRBD1 (6 bases). The V end lost 1 base, the J end lost 0 bases, and 16 bases lay between the germline ends. CDR1 and CDR2 (germline): KGHSH, LQKENI. The CDR3 is 18 residues long. CDR3 sequence reads: CASSPQGWWGPSNQPQHF. CDR3 sequence (DNA): TGTGCCAGCTCACCACAGGGTTGGTGGGGGCCTAGCAATCAGCCCCAGCATTTT.

This chain's CDR3 is CASSQRDRGYEQYF. CDR3 bases: TGTGCCAGCAGCCAGAGGGACAGGGGCTACGAGCAGTACTTC. The chain has TRBV11-3 and TRBJ2-7; TRBD1 matches 10 bases. This CDR3 has 14 amino acids. Germline-derived CDR1 and CDR2 are SGHNT and YENEEA. J gave up 3 bases and V 5 bases, and 4 bases lay outside the gene matches.

The chain has TRBV7-3 and TRBJ2-3; tentative D call: TRBD2 (5 bases). The germline CDR1 and CDR2 sequences are SGHTA and FQGTGA. The CDR3 loop spans 14 amino acids. Trimming cost V 5 bases and J 0 bases, with 9 bases left between them. In DNA form, the CDR3 reads TGTGCCAGCAGCCCGACTATTAGCACAGATACGCAGTATTTT. Translation: CASSPTISTDTQYF.